This T cell receptor beta chain was identified in a study of TIL therapy for anti-PD-1-resistant metastatic lung cancer. Regarding the study as a whole: The cohort had more treatment-naive, never-smoker and oncogene-addicted patients than typical.

The time point here: pre-treatment sample, taken before nivolumab and TIL therapy. Tumor tissue came from excised metastases, mostly pleural nodules or supraclavicular lymph nodes. Tumor harvest preceded PD-1/PD-L1 blockade, followed by nivolumab treatment. The germline V and J ends were trimmed by 0 bases and 7 bases, with 9 bases remaining between them. CDR3 length equals 14 residues. Germline V gives CDR1 SEHNR, CDR2 FQNEAQ (reference sequence). The libraries were made with immunoSEQ v3. Assay used: immunoSEQ multiplex PCR; TCRdb lists only in-frame clones, some missing. The profile shows under 11,000 clones, about 60% of them singletons. This clone is medium-sized. The antigen is undetermined.

The sequence was collected from a person aged 25 to 80 with non-small cell lung cancer. Sample: tumor tissue, taken at baseline. The chain employs TRBV7-9 and TRBJ1-4; TRBD1 might be the D (5 bases). DNA of the CDR3: TGTGCCAGCAGCTTAGCAGGGGCTGGTGAAAAACTGTTTTTT. Its protein is CASSLAGAGEKLFF.